Listed here are 17 T cell receptor beta chains from one sample, sequenced in a study of breast tumors, draining lymph nodes, adjacent tissues. Samples came from axillary lymph nodes draining the breast cancer. TCRdb re-called the multiplex PCR reads through MiXCR, storing one row per CDR3 protein. The table lists under 350,000 distinct CDR3 sequences, more than 30% of them singletons, with about 1.2% in the top ten. Sequenced material: axillary lymph node tissue. The receptors originated from a female donor with breast cancer. Some clones in this sample may be carry-over from other donors' samples.

This clonotype showed up many times. The junction departs from germline at one end; a sequencing error may be responsible. V is TRBV15 and J is TRBJ1-2, with 7 bases matching TRBD1. The CDR3 contains 15 residues. Germline loops: CDR1 LNHNV, CDR2 YYDKDF (reference sequence). In nucleotides, the CDR3 is TGTGCCACCAGCAGAGATCGGGTAAAGGGGGCATCTAACGCCTTC. Translation gives CATSRDRVKGASNAF.

Worth noting for this clonotype: No conserved phenylalanine or tryptophan ends this CDR3, so it is likely a read error. The chain employs TRBV27 and TRBJ2-1, with D possibly matching TRBD2 (6 bases). Germline V CDR1 and CDR2: MNHEY, SMNVEV (reference sequence). This CDR3 is built from 12 residues. The V gene lost 9 bases and the J gene lost 3 bases, with 9 bases spanning the gap. In DNA form, the CDR3 reads TGTGCCAGTACGGGACTCTACAATGAGCAGTTCTCC. Translating gives CASTGLYNEQFS.

This chain connects TRBV7-9 to TRBJ1-6, with 10 bases lining up with TRBD1. Germline trimming cut 4 bases from V and 7 bases from J; bases unmatched to any gene: 7. Germline-derived CDR1 and CDR2 are SEHNR and FQNEAQ (reference sequence). CDR3 length: 16 amino acids. DNA for the CDR3: TGTGCCAGCAGCTCAGTGACGGGACAGGGGAATTCACCCCTCCACTTT. Residues: CASSSVTGQGNSPLHF.

Concerning this clonotype: A much larger clone sits a single nucleotide away, making a read error possible. CDR3 protein: CASSPGQGADTQDF. The CDR3 bases are TGTGCCAGCAGCCCGGGACAGGGGGCCGATACGCAGGATTTT. The rearrangement joins TRBV5-4 to TRBJ2-3; 12 bases are shared with TRBD1. Per germline, CDR1 SGHNT and CDR2 YYREEE (reference sequence). The CDR3 totals 14 residues.

This clonotype was seen a handful of times. This could be a read error, since a much larger clone is one nucleotide away. V usage is TRBV11-3 and J usage is TRBJ1-3; D gene ambiguous. The V gene's germline CDR1 is SGHNT and CDR2 YENEEA. V dropped 2 bases and J dropped 5 bases, with 10 bases sitting between them. The CDR3 length is 14 residues. The CDR3: CASSLRAPRNTIYF. The CDR3 DNA reads as TGTGCCAGCAGCTTAAGAGCACCCAGAAACACCATATATTTT.

This clonotype came up many times. This rearrangement joins TRBV2 to TRBJ2-6; D gene uncertain. Trimming cost V 5 bases and J 1 base, with 9 bases left between them. The CDR3 loop spans 15 amino acids. Germline values: CDR1 SNHLY, CDR2 FYNNEI. This chain's CDR3 is CASSSRRSGANVLTF. CDR3 DNA sequence: TGTGCCAGCAGTTCACGGCGATCTGGGGCCAACGTCCTGACTTTC.

This clonotype has ten or more counts. V usage is TRBV15 and J usage is TRBJ2-1; D perhaps matches TRBD2 (6 bases). V dropped 1 base and J dropped 0 bases, with 13 bases sitting between them. Germline V CDR1 and CDR2: LNHNV, YYDKDF (reference sequence). The CDR3 contains 17 residues. CDR3 amino acids: CATSRVAGLGSYNEQFF. In DNA form, the CDR3 reads TGTGCCACCAGCAGAGTCGCGGGACTGGGCTCCTACAATGAGCAGTTCTTC.

The chain combines TRBV9 with TRBJ1-4, with 9 bases aligning to TRBD1. J was trimmed by 12 bases and V by 3 bases; bases with no gene match: 12. The CDR3 is 15 residues long. Germline assignment: CDR1 SGDLS and CDR2 YYNGEE. The DNA of the CDR3 is TGTGCCAGCAGCGGGACAGGGGCCCTAATGAAAGAACTGTTTTTT. It specifies CASSGTGALMKELFF. The entire variable domain, with the rest obtained from reference TRBV9 and TRBJ1-4, is as follows: DSGVTQTPKHLITATGQRVTLRCSPRSGDLSVYWYQQSLDQGLQFLIQYYNGEERAKGNILERFSAQQFPDLHSELNLSSLELGDSALYFCASSGTGALMKELFFGSGTQLSVL.

This clonotype appeared many times. V usage is TRBV12-3 or TRBV12-4 and J usage is TRBJ1-3, with a tentative D call TRBD1 (6 bases). This CDR3 has 14 amino acids. V was cut by 7 bases and J by 3 bases, with 13 bases left in between. The CDR3 bases are TGTGCCAGCACCCCAGTAGGGGGTGGAAACACCATATATTTT. It codes for CASTPVGGGNTIYF.

This clonotype has at least ten counts. This sequence joins TRBV29-1 and TRBJ2-5; 14 positions agree with TRBD2. The germline V gene encodes CDR1 SQVTM and CDR2 ANQGSEA. V shed 5 bases and J 5 bases; nucleotides not matched to a gene: 10. CDR3 length: 16 residues. CDR3 sequence: CSVTRTSGRPLETQYF. The CDR3 bases are TGCAGCGTTACTAGGACTAGCGGGAGGCCCCTCGAGACCCAGTACTTC.

In its sample, this clonotype was seen once. V is TRBV2 and J is TRBJ2-1, with TRBD2 identical over 7 bases. There are 16 residues in the CDR3. V lost 8 bases to trimming and J lost 4 bases; unmatched junction nucleotides: 14. Germline CDR1 reads SNHLY; CDR2 reads FYNNEI. CDR3 residues: CASSPPISGLYNEQFF. In nucleotides, the CDR3 is TGTGCCAGCTCACCACCAATTAGCGGGCTATACAATGAGCAGTTCTTC.

Comments on this clonotype: This may come from a read error, since a much larger clone is one base off. It is likely a read error, because the conserved phenylalanine at the end of the CDR3 is missing. The chain employs TRBV7-2 and TRBJ2-1; 14 bases are a match to TRBD2. V lost 1 base to trimming and J lost 9 bases; unmatched junction nucleotides: 5. This CDR3 contains 16 residues. Germline-derived CDR1 and CDR2 are SGHTA and FQGNSA. The CDR3 DNA is TGTGCCAGCAGCTTAGTGGGGACTAGCGGGAGTATTGAGCAGTTCTCC. It specifies CASSLVGTSGSIEQFS.

There are many counts of this clonotype. The chain is built from TRBV9 and TRBJ2-1; no reliable D call. Trimming shortened V by 1 base and J by 6 bases, and 11 bases separated the two germline ends. CDR1 is SGDLS, CDR2 YYNGEE, per germline. This CDR3 has 14 amino acids. Here the CDR3 reads CASSVSAASNEQFF. The CDR3 nucleotides read TGTGCCAGCAGCGTAAGTGCTGCCTCCAATGAGCAGTTCTTC.

As to this clonotype: A single base separates this from a much larger clone, so it may be a read error. This chain links TRBV11-3 with TRBJ2-1, with D unclear. The CDR3 consists of 12 residues. Germline CDR1 and CDR2: SGHNT and YENEEA. Trimming left V 0 bases short and J 15 bases short, with 12 bases between. The DNA of the CDR3 is TGTGCCAGCAGCTTAGATGTTTTAGGGCGGTTCTTC. It yields the protein CASSLDVLGRFF.

Written as DNA, the CDR3 is TGTGCCAGCAGCCATCTAAAAGGCCAAGCTGGCTACACCTTC. Translation gives CASSHLKGQAGYTF. The chain uses TRBV3-1 and TRBJ1-2; D unclear. The CDR3 runs to 14 residues. V was shortened by 3 bases and J by 7 bases, with 15 bases between the two germline ends. CDR1 and CDR2 from the germline V gene are LGHDT and YNNKEL (reference sequence).

This clonotype was detected a few times. The chain couples TRBV6-5 to TRBJ1-2; D not resolved. The CDR3 has 13 amino acids. Germline lookup yields CDR1 MNHEY and CDR2 SVGAGI. V lost 5 bases, J lost 4 bases, and 11 bases lay in between. The CDR3 DNA sequence: TGTGCCAGCAGTCACCCAGGTTCCTATGGCTACACCTTC. Translated, it gives CASSHPGSYGYTF.

In its sample, this clonotype was seen many times. V and J are TRBV14 and TRBJ2-5, with D tentatively TRBD2 (5 bases). The CDR3 sequence is 16 residues long. Germline-derived CDR1 and CDR2 are SGHDN and FVKESK. V dropped 0 bases and J dropped 3 bases, with 14 bases sitting between them. CDR3 bases: TGTGCCAGCAGCCAAGATGAATGGGCCGGGGAAGAGACCCAGTACTTC. Translation: CASSQDEWAGEETQYF.